The clone carrying this T cell receptor beta chain was counted only a few times. Its antigen remains unknown. This sample stems from a study of response to subunit inactivated influenza vaccine. Findings of the study overall: Authors proposed each seasonal influenza vaccination draws in few new T cells.

TCRdb re-derived calls from the RT-PCR reads in MiXCR, one entry per CDR3 protein. The data hold over 400,000 distinct CDR3 sequences, with 10% to 15% observed a single time. The CDR3 is made up of 15 amino acids. The V and J ends lost 1 base and 10 bases, in that order; junction bases with no gene match: 9. Germline V gives CDR1 SQVTM, CDR2 ANQGSEA. The clonotype was recovered from a man aged 45-65 years who received an inactivated influenza vaccine. This chain connects TRBV29-1 to TRBJ2-2; 10 nucleotides agree with TRBD2. The starting material was PBMCs from blood, obtained more than 35 days after vaccination. The CDR3 sequence is CSVEGERGGLPELFF. CDR3 DNA sequence: TGCAGCGTTGAAGGAGAGCGGGGGGGCCTTCCGGAGCTGTTTTTT.